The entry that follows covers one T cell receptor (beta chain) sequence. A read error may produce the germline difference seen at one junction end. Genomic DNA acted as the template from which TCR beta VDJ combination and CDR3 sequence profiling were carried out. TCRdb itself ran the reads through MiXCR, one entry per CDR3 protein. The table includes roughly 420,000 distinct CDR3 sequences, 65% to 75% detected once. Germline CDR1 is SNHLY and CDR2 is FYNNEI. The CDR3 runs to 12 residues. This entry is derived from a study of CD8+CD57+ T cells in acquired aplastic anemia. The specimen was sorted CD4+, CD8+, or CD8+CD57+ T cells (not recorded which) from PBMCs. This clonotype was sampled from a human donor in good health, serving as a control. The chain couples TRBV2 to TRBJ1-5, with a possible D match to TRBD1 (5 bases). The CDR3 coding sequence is TGTGCCAGCAGTAGCGACGATCAGGGCTACAACTTC. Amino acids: CASSSDDQGYNF. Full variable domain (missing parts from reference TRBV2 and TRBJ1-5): EPEVTQTPSHQVTQMGQEVILRCVPISNHLYFYWYRQILGQKVEFLVSFYNNEISEKSEIFDDQFSVERPDGSNFTLKIRSTKLEDSAMYFCASSSDDQGYNFGDGTRLSIL.